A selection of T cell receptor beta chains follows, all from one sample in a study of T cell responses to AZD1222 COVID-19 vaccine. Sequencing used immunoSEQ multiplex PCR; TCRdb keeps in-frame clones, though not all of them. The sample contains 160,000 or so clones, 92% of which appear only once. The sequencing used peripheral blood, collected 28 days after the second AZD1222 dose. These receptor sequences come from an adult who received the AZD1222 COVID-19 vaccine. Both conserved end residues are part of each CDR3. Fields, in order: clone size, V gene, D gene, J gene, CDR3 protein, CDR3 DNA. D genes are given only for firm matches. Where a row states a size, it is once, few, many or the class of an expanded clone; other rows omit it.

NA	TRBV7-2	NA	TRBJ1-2	CASSIMGSGYTF	TGTGCCAGCAGCATAATGGGGAGTGGCTACACCTTC
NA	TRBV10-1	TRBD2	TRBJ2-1	CASSALLAGYNEQFF	TGCGCCAGCAGTGCTCTTCTAGCGGGGTACAATGAGCAGTTCTTC
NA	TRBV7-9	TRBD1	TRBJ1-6	CASSLIGQGKSPLHF	TGTGCCAGCAGCTTAATTGGACAGGGCAAGTCACCCCTCCACTTT
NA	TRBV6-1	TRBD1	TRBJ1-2	CASSEGPDRGIDYTF	TGTGCCAGCAGTGAGGGGCCGGACAGGGGAATTGACTACACCTTC
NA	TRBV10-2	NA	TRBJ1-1	CASTELGLTNTEAFF	TGCGCCAGCACCGAGCTGGGACTCACGAACACTGAAGCTTTCTTT
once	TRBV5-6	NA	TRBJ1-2	CASSLSMSAFYGYTF	TGTGCCAGCAGCTTGTCGATGTCAGCTTTCTATGGCTACACCTTC
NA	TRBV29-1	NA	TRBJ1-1	CSVIKTAMNTEAFF	TGCAGCGTAATAAAGACAGCTATGAACACTGAAGCTTTCTTT
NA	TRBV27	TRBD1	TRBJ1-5	CASSIGQGYQPQHF	TGTGCCAGCAGTATTGGACAGGGGTATCAGCCCCAGCATTTT
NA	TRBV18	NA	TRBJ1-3	CASSPVGSSGNTIYF	TGTGCCAGCTCACCGGTTGGGTCCTCTGGAAACACCATATATTTT
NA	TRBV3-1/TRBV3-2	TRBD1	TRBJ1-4	CASSQAEGQTEKLFF	TGTGCCAGCAGCCAAGCTGAGGGACAGACAGAAAAACTGTTTTTT
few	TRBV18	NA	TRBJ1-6	CASSPTGWSDNSPLHF	TGTGCCAGCTCACCAACCGGGTGGAGTGACAATTCACCCCTCCACTTT
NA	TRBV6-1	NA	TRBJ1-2	CASSEFGISGYTF	TGTGCCAGCAGTGAATTTGGTATCTCTGGCTACACCTTC
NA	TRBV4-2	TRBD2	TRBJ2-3	CASSQEASGPPDTQYF	TGTGCCAGCAGCCAAGAGGCTAGCGGGCCACCAGATACGCAGTATTTT
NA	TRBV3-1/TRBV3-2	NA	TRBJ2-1	CASSRSARWYNEQFF	TGTGCCAGCAGCCGGTCGGCTAGATGGTACAATGAGCAGTTCTTC
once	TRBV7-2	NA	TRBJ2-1	CASSLMGGQFF	TGTGCCAGCAGCTTAATGGGGGGACAGTTCTTC
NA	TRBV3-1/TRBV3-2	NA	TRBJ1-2	CASTLTGHYGYTF	TGTGCCAGCACCCTAACGGGACACTATGGCTACACCTTC
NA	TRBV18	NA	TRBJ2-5	CASSHGTAFQETQYF	TGTGCCAGCTCACATGGGACCGCTTTTCAAGAGACCCAGTACTTC
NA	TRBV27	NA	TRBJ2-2	CASRGQLGSGELFF	TGTGCCAGCAGAGGACAGCTGGGGTCCGGGGAGCTGTTTTTT
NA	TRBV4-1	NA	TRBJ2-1	CASSQVHPRSYNEQFF	TGCGCCAGCAGCCAAGTGCATCCGCGCTCCTACAATGAGCAGTTCTTC
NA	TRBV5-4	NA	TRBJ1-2	CASSFGGTGNYGYTF	TGTGCCAGCAGCTTTGGAGGGACGGGAAACTATGGCTACACCTTC
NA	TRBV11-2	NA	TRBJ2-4	CASSLAVGGGFKNIQYF	TGTGCCAGCAGCTTAGCGGTCGGAGGGGGGTTTAAAAACATTCAGTACTTC
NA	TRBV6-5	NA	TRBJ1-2	CASSSEYGYTF	TGTGCCAGCAGTTCCGAATATGGCTACACCTTC
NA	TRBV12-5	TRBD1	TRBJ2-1	CASGSQPGTGVFGEQFF	TGTGCTAGTGGTTCCCAGCCCGGGACAGGGGTCTTCGGTGAGCAGTTCTTC
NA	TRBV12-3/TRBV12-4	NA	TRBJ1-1	CASSGGGAEAFF	TGTGCCAGCAGTGGGGGCGGTGCTGAAGCTTTCTTT
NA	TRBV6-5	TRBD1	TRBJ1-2	CASSYSGTGDYGYTF	TGTGCCAGCAGTTATTCCGGGACAGGGGACTATGGCTACACCTTC
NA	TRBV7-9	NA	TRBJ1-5	CASSSSSGGAEQPQHF	TGTGCCAGCAGCTCCTCGTCGGGGGGGGCAGAACAGCCCCAGCATTTT
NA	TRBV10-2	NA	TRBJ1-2	CATTTGFHYGYTF	TGCGCCACCACGACAGGATTCCACTATGGCTACACCTTC
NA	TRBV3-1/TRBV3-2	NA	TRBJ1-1	CASSQGHAFRAFF	TGTGCCAGCAGCCAAGGACACGCCTTTCGGGCTTTCTTT
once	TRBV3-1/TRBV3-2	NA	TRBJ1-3	CASSQWGGLSSGNTIYF	TGTGCCAGCAGCCAATGGGGGGGATTGAGCTCTGGAAACACCATATATTTT
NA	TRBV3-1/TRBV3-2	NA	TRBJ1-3	CASSYMTVSGNTIYF	TGTGCCAGCAGCTACATGACGGTATCTGGAAACACCATATATTTT
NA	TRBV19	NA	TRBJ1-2	CASSPDSPYGYTF	TGTGCCAGTAGTCCTGACAGCCCTTACGGCTACACCTTC
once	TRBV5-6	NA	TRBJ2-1	CASSAPTDEQFF	TGTGCCAGCAGCGCCCCGACAGATGAGCAGTTCTTC
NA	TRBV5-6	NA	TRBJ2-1	CASSLAPGGNEQFF	TGTGCCAGCAGCTTGGCGCCCGGGGGCAATGAGCAGTTCTTC
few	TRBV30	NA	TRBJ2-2	CAWKNTGELFF	TGTGCCTGGAAGAACACCGGGGAGCTGTTTTTT
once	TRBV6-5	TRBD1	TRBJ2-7	CASSSTGSTYEQYF	TGTGCCAGCAGCTCGACAGGGTCTACCTACGAGCAGTACTTC
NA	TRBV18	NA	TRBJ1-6	CASSPGSNSPLHF	TGTGCCAGCTCACCCGGGAGTAATTCACCCCTCCACTTT
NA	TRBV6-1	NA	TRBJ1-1	CASSEPTGTRNKFFF	TGTGCCAGCAGTGAACCAACCGGGACCCGGAATAAGTTCTTCTTT
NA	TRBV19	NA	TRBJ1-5	CASSIVRFSNQPQHF	TGTGCCAGTAGTATAGTCAGGTTTAGCAATCAGCCCCAGCATTTT
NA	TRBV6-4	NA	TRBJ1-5	CASSDSTQQNQPQHF	TGTGCCAGCAGTGACTCGACACAGCAGAATCAGCCCCAGCATTTT
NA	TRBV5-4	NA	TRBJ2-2	CASSLGWTAITGELFF	TGTGCCAGCAGCTTAGGGTGGACAGCGATCACCGGGGAGCTGTTTTTT
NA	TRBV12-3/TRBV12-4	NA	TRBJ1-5	CASSLVSNQPQHF	TGTGCCAGCAGTCTTGTTAGCAATCAGCCCCAGCATTTT
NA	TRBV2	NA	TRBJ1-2	CASRAGQNAGYGYTF	TGTGCCAGCAGAGCGGGACAAAATGCAGGCTATGGCTACACCTTC
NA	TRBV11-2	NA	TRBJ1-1	CASSFGAFPVTEAFF	TGTGCCAGCAGCTTTGGCGCCTTCCCGGTCACTGAAGCTTTCTTT
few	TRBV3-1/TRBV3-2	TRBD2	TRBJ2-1	CASSQGGGTYNEQFF	TGTGCCAGCAGCCAAGGCGGGGGAACTTACAATGAGCAGTTCTTC
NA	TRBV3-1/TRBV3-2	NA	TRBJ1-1	CASSQQGGITEAFF	TGTGCCAGCAGCCAACAGGGAGGGATCACTGAAGCTTTCTTT
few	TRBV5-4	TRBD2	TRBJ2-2	CASSLAGVVTGELFF	TGTGCCAGCAGTTTAGCGGGGGTGGTCACCGGGGAGCTGTTTTTT
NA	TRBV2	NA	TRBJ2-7	CASRTGSSYEQYF	TGTGCCAGCCGGACTGGGAGCTCCTACGAGCAGTACTTC
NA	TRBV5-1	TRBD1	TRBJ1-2	CASSGEGATGGYTF	TGCGCCAGCAGCGGGGAGGGGGCTACGGGAGGCTACACCTTC
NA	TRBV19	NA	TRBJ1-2	CASSIDLGEGRIYGYTF	TGTGCCAGTAGTATAGATCTAGGTGAAGGGCGGATCTATGGCTACACCTTC
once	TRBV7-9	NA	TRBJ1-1	CASSPPSGEAFF	TGTGCCAGCAGCCCCCCCTCAGGAGAAGCTTTCTTT
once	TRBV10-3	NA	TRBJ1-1	CAISSRTMNTEAFF	TGTGCCATCAGTTCCCGGACCATGAACACTGAAGCTTTCTTT
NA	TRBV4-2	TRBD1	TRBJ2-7	CASSPDDGQGWNEQYF	TGTGCCAGCAGCCCCGACGACGGACAGGGTTGGAACGAGCAGTACTTC
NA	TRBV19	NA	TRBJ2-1	CASTWTASYNEQFF	TGTGCCAGTACCTGGACAGCCTCCTACAATGAGCAGTTCTTC
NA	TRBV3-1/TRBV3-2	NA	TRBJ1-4	CASSQRRTNEKLFF	TGTGCCAGCAGCCAAAGGAGGACTAATGAAAAACTGTTTTTT